This T cell receptor (beta chain) is from a study of cytomegalovirus exposure and HLA in healthy donors. Overall study: Samples from HLA-typed donors yielded approximately 80 million unique TCRs in an early data release. General study results and limits: Segments of the TCR beta V type were, in most cases, productive about 90% or about 30% of the time in an earlier analysis. Later on, a genetic analysis was performed. It linked a missense variant in DCLRE1C with V- and J-gene trimming of TCR beta.

This clone was seen once. What it recognizes is unknown. Germline-derived CDR1 and CDR2 are GTSNPN and SVGIG (reference sequence). The CDR3 is 14 amino acids. Trimming stripped 2 bases from V and 0 bases from J, with 10 bases between. PCR amplification relied on 60 Vbeta primers (plus 13 Jbeta primers). Profiling relied on immunoSEQ multiplex PCR, and the TCRdb table lists in-frame clones only, not all of them. The sample yields about 110,000 clones, around two thirds seen once. This TCR derives from a woman aged 40 to 49 in good health and CMV-seropositive. Sequenced sample: PBMCs. V is TRBV30 and J is TRBJ1-1; D call uncertain. CDR3 loop: CAWSLGPVNTEAFF. CDR3 DNA sequence: TGTGCCTGGAGTCTCGGTCCCGTGAACACTGAAGCTTTCTTT.